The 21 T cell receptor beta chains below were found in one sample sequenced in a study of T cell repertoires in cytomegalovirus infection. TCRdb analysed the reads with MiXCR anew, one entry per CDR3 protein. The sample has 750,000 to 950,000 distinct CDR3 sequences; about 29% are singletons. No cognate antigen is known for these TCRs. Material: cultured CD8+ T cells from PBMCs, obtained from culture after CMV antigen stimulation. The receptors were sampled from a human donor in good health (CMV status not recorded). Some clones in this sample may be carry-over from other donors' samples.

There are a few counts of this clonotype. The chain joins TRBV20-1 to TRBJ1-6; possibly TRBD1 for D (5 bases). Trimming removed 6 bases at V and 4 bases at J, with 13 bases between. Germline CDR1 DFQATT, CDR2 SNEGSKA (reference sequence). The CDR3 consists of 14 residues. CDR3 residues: CSAAGWGYNSPLHF. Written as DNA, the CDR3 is TGCAGTGCCGCAGGGTGGGGATATAATTCACCCCTCCACTTT.

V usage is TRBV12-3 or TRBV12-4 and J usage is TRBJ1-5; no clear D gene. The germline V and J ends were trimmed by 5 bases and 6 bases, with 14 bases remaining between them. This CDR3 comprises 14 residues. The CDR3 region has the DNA TGTGCCAGCAGTCAAGTGGAGGAGGGTCAGCCCCAGCATTTT. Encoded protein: CASSQVEEGQPQHF.

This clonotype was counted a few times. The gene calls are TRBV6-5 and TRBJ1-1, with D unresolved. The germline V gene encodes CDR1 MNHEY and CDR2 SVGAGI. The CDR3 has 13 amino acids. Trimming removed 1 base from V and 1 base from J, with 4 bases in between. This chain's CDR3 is CASSYYGNTEAFF. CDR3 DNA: TGTGCCAGCAGTTACTATGGGAACACTGAAGCTTTCTTT.

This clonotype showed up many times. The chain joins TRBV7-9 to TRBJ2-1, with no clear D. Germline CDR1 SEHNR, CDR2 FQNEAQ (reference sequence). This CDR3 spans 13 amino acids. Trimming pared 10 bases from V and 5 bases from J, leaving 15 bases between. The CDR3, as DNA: TGTGCCAACCGACCCCCTACAAACAATGAGCAGTTCTTC. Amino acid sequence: CANRPPTNNEQFF.

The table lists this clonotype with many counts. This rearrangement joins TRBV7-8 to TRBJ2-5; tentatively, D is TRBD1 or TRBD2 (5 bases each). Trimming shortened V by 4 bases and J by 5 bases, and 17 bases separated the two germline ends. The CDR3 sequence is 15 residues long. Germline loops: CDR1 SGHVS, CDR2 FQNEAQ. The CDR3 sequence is CASSSTGLRQETQYF. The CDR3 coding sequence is TGTGCCAGCAGCTCAACCGGACTGAGACAGGAGACCCAGTACTTC.

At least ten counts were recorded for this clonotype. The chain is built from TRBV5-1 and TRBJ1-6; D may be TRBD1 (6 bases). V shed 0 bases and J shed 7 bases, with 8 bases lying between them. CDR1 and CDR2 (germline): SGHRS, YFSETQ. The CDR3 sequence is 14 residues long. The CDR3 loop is CASSLGTENSPLHF. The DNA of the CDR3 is TGCGCCAGCAGCTTGGGGACAGAGAATTCACCCCTCCACTTT.

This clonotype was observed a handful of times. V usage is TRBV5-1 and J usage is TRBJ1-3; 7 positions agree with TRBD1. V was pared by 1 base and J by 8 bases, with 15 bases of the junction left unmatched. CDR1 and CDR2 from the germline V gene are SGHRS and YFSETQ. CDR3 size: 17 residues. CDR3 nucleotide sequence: TGCGCCAGCAGCTTGCTGGGACAGCCCACCCCGGGGGACACCATATATTTT. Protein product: CASSLLGQPTPGDTIYF. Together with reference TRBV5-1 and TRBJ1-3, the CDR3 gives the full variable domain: KAGVTQTPRYLIKTRGQQVTLSCSPISGHRSVSWYQQTPGQGLQFLFEYFSETQRNKGNFPGRFSGRQFSNSRSEMNVSTLELGDSALYLCASSLLGQPTPGDTIYFGEGSWLTVV.

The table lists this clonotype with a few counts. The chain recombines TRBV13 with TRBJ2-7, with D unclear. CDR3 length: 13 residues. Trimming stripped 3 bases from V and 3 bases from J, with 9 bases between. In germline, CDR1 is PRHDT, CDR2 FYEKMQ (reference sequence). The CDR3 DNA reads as TGTGCCAGCAGCTTGACCAAGCACTACGAGCAGTACTTC. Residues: CASSLTKHYEQYF.

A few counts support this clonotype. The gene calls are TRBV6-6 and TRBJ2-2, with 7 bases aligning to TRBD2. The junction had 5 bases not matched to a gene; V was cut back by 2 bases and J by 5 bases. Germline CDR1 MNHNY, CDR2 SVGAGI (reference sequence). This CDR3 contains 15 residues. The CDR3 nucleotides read TGTGCCAGCAGTTACCTACCCGGGGGGACCGGGGAGCTGTTTTTT. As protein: CASSYLPGGTGELFF.

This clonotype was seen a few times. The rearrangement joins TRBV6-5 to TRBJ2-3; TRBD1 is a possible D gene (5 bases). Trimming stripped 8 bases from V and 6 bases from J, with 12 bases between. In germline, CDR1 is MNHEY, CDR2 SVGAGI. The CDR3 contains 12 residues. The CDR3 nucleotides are TGTGCCAGCGGGGCCCCGGAGGATACGCAGTATTTT. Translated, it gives CASGAPEDTQYF.

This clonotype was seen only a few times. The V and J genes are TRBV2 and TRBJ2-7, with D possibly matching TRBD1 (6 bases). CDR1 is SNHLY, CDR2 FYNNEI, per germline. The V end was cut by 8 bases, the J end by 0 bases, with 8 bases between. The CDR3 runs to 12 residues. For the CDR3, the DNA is TGTGCCAGCGGGGGCCCCTCCTACGAGCAGTACTTC. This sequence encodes CASGGPSYEQYF. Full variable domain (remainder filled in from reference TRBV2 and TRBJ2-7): EPEVTQTPSHQVTQMGQEVILRCVPISNHLYFYWYRQILGQKVEFLVSFYNNEISEKSEIFDDQFSVERPDGSNFTLKIRSTKLEDSAMYFCASGGPSYEQYFGPGTRLTVT.

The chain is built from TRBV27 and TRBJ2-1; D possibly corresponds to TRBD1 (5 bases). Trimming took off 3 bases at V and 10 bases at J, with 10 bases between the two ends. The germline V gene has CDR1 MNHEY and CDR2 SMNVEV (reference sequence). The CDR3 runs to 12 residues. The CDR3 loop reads CASSLKGSEQFF. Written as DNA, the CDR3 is TGTGCCAGCAGTTTGAAGGGGTCCGAGCAGTTCTTC.

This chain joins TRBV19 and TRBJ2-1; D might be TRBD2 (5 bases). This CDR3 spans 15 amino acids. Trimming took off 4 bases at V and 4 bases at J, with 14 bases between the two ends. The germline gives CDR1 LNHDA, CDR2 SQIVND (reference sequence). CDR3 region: CASSKIGLLYNEQFF. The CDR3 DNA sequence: TGTGCCAGTAGTAAGATTGGACTTCTTTACAATGAGCAGTTCTTC.

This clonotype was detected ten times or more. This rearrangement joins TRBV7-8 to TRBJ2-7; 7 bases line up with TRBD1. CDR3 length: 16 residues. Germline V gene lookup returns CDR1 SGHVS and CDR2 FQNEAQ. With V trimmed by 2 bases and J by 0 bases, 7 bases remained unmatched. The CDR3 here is CASSLSTSGGSYEQYV. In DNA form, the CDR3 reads TGTGCCAGCAGCTTATCGACTTCAGGGGGCTCCTACGAGCAGTACGTC.

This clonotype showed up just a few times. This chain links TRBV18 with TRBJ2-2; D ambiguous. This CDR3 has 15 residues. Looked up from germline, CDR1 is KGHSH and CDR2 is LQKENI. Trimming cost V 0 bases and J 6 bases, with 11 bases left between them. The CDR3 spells CASSPPGQASGELFF. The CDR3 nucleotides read TGTGCCAGCTCACCACCGGGTCAGGCCTCCGGGGAGCTGTTTTTT.

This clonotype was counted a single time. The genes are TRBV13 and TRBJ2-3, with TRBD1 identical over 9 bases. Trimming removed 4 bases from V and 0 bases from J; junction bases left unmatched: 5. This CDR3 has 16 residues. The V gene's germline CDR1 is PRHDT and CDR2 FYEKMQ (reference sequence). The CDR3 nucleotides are TGTGCCAGCAGCTGGCGGGACAGGGATAGCACAGATACGCAGTATTTT. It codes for CASSWRDRDSTDTQYF.

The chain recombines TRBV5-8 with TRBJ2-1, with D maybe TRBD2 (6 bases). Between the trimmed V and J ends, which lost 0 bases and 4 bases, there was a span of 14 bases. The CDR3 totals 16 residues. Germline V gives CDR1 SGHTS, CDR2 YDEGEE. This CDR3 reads CASSLAYGGIYNEQFF. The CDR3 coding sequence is TGTGCCAGCAGCTTGGCATACGGGGGTATATACAATGAGCAGTTCTTC.

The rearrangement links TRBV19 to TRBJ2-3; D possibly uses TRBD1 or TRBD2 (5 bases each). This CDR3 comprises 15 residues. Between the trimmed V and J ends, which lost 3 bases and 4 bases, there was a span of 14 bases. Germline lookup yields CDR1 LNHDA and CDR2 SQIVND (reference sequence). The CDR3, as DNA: TGTGCCAGTAGTATGGGACCGGGAATCCCAGATACGCAGTATTTT. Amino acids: CASSMGPGIPDTQYF.

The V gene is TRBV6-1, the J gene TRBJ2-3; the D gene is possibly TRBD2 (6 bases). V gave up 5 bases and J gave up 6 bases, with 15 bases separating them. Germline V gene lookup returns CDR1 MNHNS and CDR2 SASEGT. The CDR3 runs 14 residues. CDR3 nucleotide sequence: TGTGCCAGCAGTTGGGACTCCGGGTCGGATACGCAGTATTTT. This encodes CASSWDSGSDTQYF.

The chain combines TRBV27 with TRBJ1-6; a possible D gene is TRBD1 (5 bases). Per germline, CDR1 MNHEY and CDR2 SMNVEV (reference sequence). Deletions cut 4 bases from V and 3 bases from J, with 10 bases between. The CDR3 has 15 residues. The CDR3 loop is CASSSPGNYNSPLHF. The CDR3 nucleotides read TGTGCCAGCAGTTCTCCAGGGAACTATAATTCACCCCTCCACTTT.

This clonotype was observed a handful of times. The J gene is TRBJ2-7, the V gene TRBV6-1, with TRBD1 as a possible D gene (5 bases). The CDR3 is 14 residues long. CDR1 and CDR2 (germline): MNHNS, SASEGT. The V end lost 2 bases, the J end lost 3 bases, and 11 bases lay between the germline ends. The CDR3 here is CASSEFGARYEQYV. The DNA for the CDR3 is TGTGCCAGCAGTGAATTTGGGGCCCGCTACGAGCAGTACGTC.